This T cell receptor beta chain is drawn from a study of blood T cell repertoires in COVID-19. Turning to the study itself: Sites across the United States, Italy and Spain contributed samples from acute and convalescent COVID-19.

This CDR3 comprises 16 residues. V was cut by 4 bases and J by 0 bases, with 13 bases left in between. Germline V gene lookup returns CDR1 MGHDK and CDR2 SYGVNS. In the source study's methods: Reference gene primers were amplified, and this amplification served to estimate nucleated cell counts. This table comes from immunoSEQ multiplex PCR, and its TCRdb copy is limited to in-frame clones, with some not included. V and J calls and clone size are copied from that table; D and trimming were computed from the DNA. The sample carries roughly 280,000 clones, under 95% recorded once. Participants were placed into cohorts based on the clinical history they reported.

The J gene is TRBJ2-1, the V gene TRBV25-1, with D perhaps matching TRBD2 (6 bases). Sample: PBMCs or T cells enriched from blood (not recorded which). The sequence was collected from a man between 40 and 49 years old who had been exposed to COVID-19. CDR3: CASSGKTRSSYNEQFF. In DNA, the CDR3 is TGTGCCAGCAGTGGCAAGACTAGGAGCTCCTACAATGAGCAGTTCTTC. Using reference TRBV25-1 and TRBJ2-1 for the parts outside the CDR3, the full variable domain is EADIYQTPRYLVIGTGKKITLECSQTMGHDKMYWYQQDPGMELHLIHYSYGVNSTEKGDLSSESTVSRIRTEHFPLTLESARPSHTSQYLCASSGKTRSSYNEQFFGPGTRLTVL.